The sequence of this TCR beta chain was determined in a study of spatial heterogeneity in lung cancer. Study at large: Counts of TCR transcripts in tumor regions correlated strongly with a T cell module score (derived from matched bulk RNA-seq).

This clonotype has just a few counts. Its antigen is currently unknown. The V gene's germline CDR1 is MNHNY and CDR2 SVGAGI (reference sequence). The V end was cut by 7 bases, the J end by 8 bases, with 11 bases between. The CDR3 covers 12 residues. Time point given: sample taken at primary tumor resection. Whole RNA from tumor, nontumor lung or frozen PBMC was sequenced unsorted. Study results and caveats: Tumor T cell coverage was estimated at 5.5% to 7% for alpha and 13% for beta chains. It was found that expanded intratumoral alpha and beta TCR counts tracked tumor mutation counts.

One entry per CDR3 protein, called by TCRdb with MiXCR from the 5' RACE reads. This sample has 13,000 or so distinct CDR3 sequences; under 6% occur once, and the top ten carry around 25%. The receptor comes from a male donor with early-stage non-small cell lung cancer. The sample here was lung tumor tissue, taken at surgery. The V and J genes are TRBV6-6 and TRBJ1-4; D is unclear. The CDR3 region is CASTGVSEKLFF. The CDR3 bases are TGTGCCAGCACGGGAGTCTCAGAAAAACTGTTTTTT.